This T cell receptor (beta chain) emerged from a study of Ad26.COV2.S vaccination and SARS-CoV-2 variants. Study in general: Into the muscle, Ad26.COV2.S was dosed once or twice, 56 days apart.

Assay used: immunoSEQ multiplex PCR; TCRdb lists only in-frame clones, some missing. The sample records about 350,000 clones, around 89% being singletons. As for treatment: around 19 received Ad26.COV2.S at low or high dose, single or two shots; about five received placebo; per-sample allocation not given. Samples were taken on day 63 after the first vaccine or placebo injection. The germline CDR1 and CDR2 sequences are SGHVS and FQNEAQ. This CDR3 contains 14 residues. V was cut by 5 bases and J by 4 bases, with 15 bases left in between. The clonotype was recovered from a person between 18 and 65 years old who received the Ad26.COV2.S COVID-19 vaccine or a placebo. The chain recombines TRBV7-8 with TRBJ2-7, with D perhaps matching TRBD2 (5 bases). The sequencing used peripheral blood, collected in a trial of Ad26.COV2.S vaccine versus placebo. The CDR3 DNA follows: TGTGCCAGCAGCCCCCGGGATGATAAATACGAGCAGTACTTC. Translated: CASSPRDDKYEQYF.